This note documents a single TCR beta chain sequence. This sample is part of a study of CD8 T cells in Susac syndrome. The CDR3 covers 16 residues. CDR1 and CDR2 (germline): SQVTM, ANQGSEA. The V end lost 7 bases, the J end lost 2 bases, and 24 bases lay between the germline ends. CD8+ and CD4+ T cells from blood underwent TCR beta sequencing. With random hexamers, about 0.45 to 1 ug RNA was reverse transcribed. Multiplex immunoSEQ PCR targeted 54 Vbeta and 13 Jbeta TCR beta segments. Each CDR3 protein gets one entry after TCRdb re-called the immunoSEQ multiplex PCR reads with MiXCR. Of about 300,000 distinct CDR3 sequences listed, 65% to 90% are singletons.

Material: CD8+ T cells from PBMCs. This chain links TRBV29-1 with TRBJ2-7, with D maybe TRBD1 (6 bases). The sequence came from a human donor with multiple sclerosis. CDR3 sequence (DNA): TGCAGCGCCCGAGATCGAGGACAGTCCAACCCCTACGAGCAGTACTTC. Translated, it gives CSARDRGQSNPYEQYF.